The clone carrying this TCR beta chain came up once. TCRdb keeps only in-frame clones here, not all; method: immunoSEQ multiplex PCR. The table includes under 95,000 clones, roughly 90% detected once. This entry is derived from a study of control samples from healthy donors and cancer patients. Trimming removed 3 bases from V and 7 bases from J; junction bases left unmatched: 8. Germline V gene data show CDR1 as SGHNT and CDR2 as YYREEE (reference sequence). This CDR3 spans 16 amino acids. The chain combines TRBV5-4 with TRBJ1-6, with 9 bases that match TRBD1. This receptor was obtained from a woman in her 30s in good health. The sequencing input was blood. CDR3 sequence reads: CASSYTGGAENSPLHF. The CDR3 bases are TGTGCCAGCAGCTATACAGGGGGCGCTGAAAATTCACCCCTCCACTTT.